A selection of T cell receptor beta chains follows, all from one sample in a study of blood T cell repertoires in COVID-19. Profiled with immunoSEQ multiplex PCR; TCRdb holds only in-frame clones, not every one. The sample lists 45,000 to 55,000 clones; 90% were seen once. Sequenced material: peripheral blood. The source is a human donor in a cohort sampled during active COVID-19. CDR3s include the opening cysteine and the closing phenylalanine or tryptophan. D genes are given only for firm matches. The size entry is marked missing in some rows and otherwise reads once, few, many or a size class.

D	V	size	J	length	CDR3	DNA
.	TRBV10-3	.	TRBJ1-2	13	CAISETRSYGYTF	TGTGCCATCAGTGAGACTAGGAGCTATGGCTACACCTTC
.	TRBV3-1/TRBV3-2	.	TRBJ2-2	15	CASSPRQGGTGELFF	TGTGCCAGCAGCCCAAGACAGGGAGGCACCGGGGAGCTGTTTTTT
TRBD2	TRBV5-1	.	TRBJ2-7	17	CASSRTSGLLPSYEQYF	TGCGCCAGCAGCCGGACTAGCGGGCTACTTCCCTCCTACGAGCAGTACTTC
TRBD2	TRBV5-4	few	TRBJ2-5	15	CASSLSSGSTETQYF	TGTGCCAGCAGCTTGTCCAGCGGGAGCACGGAGACCCAGTACTTC
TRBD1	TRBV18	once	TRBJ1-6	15	CASSVGQGDNSPLHF	TGTGCCAGCTCAGTAGGACAGGGGGATAATTCACCCCTCCACTTT
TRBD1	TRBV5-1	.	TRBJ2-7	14	CASSLADRYIEQYF	TGCGCCAGCAGCTTGGCGGACAGGTATATCGAGCAGTACTTC
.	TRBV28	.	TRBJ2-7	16	CASSFRPGLYSYEQYF	TGTGCCAGCAGTTTCAGACCCGGACTATACTCCTACGAGCAGTACTTC
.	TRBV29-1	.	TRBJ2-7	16	CSVENPYGSASHEQYF	TGCAGCGTTGAAAACCCCTACGGGAGCGCTTCCCACGAGCAGTACTTC
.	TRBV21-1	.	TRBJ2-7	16	CASSRSGQGGSYEQYF	TGTGCCAGCAGCAGATCGGGACAGGGGGGCTCCTACGAGCAGTACTTC
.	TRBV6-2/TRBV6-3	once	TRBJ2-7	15	CASSYARDFTYEQYF	TGTGCCAGCAGTTACGCACGGGACTTCACCTACGAGCAGTACTTC
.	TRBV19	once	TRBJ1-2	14	CASSTPGHSYGYTF	TGTGCCAGTAGTACCCCGGGACACAGCTATGGCTACACCTTC
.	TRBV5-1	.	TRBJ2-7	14	CASSLAGSAYEQYF	TGCGCCAGCAGCTTGGCCGGCAGCGCCTACGAGCAGTACTTC
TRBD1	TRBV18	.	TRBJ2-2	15	CASSPGQGRTGELFF	TGTGCCAGCTCACCGGGACAGGGTCGGACCGGGGAGCTGTTTTTT
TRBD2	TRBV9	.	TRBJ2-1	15	CASSGGLAGVNEQFF	TGTGCCAGCAGCGGGGGACTAGCGGGCGTCAATGAGCAGTTCTTC
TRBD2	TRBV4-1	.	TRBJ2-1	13	CASSQDRSGSQFF	TGCGCCAGCAGCCAAGATCGTAGCGGGAGCCAGTTCTTC
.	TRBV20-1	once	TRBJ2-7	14	CSASGGDRLYEQYF	TGCAGTGCTAGTGGAGGGGACAGACTCTACGAGCAGTACTTC
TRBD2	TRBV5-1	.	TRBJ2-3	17	CASSLEGGSTGADTQYF	TGCGCCAGCAGCTTAGAAGGCGGGAGTACAGGCGCAGATACGCAGTATTTT
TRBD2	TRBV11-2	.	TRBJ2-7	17	CASSLAEPPSGNYEQYF	TGTGCCAGCAGCTTGGCGGAACCGCCTAGCGGAAATTACGAGCAGTACTTC
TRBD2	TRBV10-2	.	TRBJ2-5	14	CASSKSGRGETQYF	TGCGCCAGCAGCAAGAGCGGGAGAGGGGAGACCCAGTACTTC
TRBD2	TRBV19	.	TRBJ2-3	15	CASSISGSETDTQYF	TGTGCCAGTAGTATAAGCGGGAGTGAGACAGATACGCAGTATTTT
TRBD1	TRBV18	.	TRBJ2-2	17	CASSLLPGQGPTGELFF	TGTGCCAGCTCACTCCTGCCGGGACAGGGCCCCACCGGGGAGCTGTTTTTT
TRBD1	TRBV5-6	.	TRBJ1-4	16	CASSATRDRVSEKLFF	TGTGCCAGCAGCGCTACCCGGGACAGGGTTAGTGAAAAACTGTTTTTT
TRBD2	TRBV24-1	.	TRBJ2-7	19	CATRSQKASGRPSSYEQYF	TGTGCCACCCGCTCCCAAAAGGCTAGCGGGAGGCCGAGCTCCTACGAGCAGTACTTC
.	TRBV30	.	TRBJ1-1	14	CAWSVSQLIVEAFF	TGTGCCTGGAGTGTTTCCCAACTGATTGTTGAAGCTTTCTTT
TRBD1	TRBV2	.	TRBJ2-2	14	CATAGTGLAGELFF	TGTGCCACCGCAGGGACAGGCTTGGCCGGGGAGCTGTTTTTT
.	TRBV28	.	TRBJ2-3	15	CASSFGGPSTDTQYF	TGTGCCAGCAGTTTCGGAGGGCCTAGCACAGATACGCAGTATTTT
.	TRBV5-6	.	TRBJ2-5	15	CASSFRDRRGETQYF	TGTGCCAGCAGCTTTAGGGATCGCCGGGGGGAGACCCAGTACTTC
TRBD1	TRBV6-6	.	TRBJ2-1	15	CASSSRDRANNEQFF	TGTGCCAGCAGTAGCCGGGACAGGGCCAACAATGAGCAGTTCTTC
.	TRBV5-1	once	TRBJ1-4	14	CASSWGGAGQKLFF	TGCGCCAGCAGCTGGGGGGGCGCAGGTCAAAAACTGTTTTTT
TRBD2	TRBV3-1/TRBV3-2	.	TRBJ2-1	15	CASRARLAGVNEQFF	TGTGCCAGCAGGGCGAGGCTAGCGGGAGTGAATGAGCAGTTCTTC
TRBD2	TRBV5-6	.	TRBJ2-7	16	CASTAGGGRLEYEQYF	TGTGCCAGCACCGCCGGGGGGGGACGTCTAGAGTACGAGCAGTACTTC
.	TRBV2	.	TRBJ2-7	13	CASKVGAGYEQYF	TGTGCCAGCAAGGTGGGAGCAGGCTACGAGCAGTACTTC
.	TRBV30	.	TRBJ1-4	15	CAWSVSRATNEKLFF	TGTGCCTGGAGCGTCTCCAGGGCAACTAATGAAAAACTGTTTTTT
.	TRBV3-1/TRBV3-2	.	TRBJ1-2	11	CASSQLAGYTF	TGTGCCAGCAGCCAACTGGCTGGCTACACCTTC
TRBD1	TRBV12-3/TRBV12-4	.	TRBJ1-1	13	CASSLTGYTEAFF	TGTGCCAGCAGCTTGACAGGGTACACTGAAGCTTTCTTT
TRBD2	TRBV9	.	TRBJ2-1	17	CASSETGTSGAYNEQFF	TGTGCCAGCAGCGAAACCGGGACTAGCGGGGCCTACAATGAGCAGTTCTTC
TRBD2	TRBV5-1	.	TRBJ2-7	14	CASSLERTSHEQYF	TGCGCCAGCAGCTTGGAGCGGACTAGTCACGAGCAGTACTTC
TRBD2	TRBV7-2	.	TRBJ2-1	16	CASSLVVAGVYNEQFF	TGTGCCAGCAGCTTAGTAGTAGCGGGAGTGTACAATGAGCAGTTCTTC
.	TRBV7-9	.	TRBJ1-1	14	CASSLALRETEAFF	TGTGCCAGCAGCTTAGCGCTCAGGGAAACTGAAGCTTTCTTT
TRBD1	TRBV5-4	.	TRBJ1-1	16	CASRYNLDRGLTEAFF	TGTGCCAGCAGATACAACCTGGACAGGGGGTTGACTGAAGCTTTCTTT
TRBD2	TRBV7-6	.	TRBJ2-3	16	CASSFRLAGAGDTQYF	TGTGCCAGCAGCTTCCGACTAGCGGGAGCAGGAGATACGCAGTATTTT
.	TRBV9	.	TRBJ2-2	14	CASSGTSNTGELFF	TGTGCCAGCAGCGGGACTTCGAACACCGGGGAGCTGTTTTTT
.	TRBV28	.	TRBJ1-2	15	CASSPGDLANYGYTF	TGTGCCAGCAGTCCGGGAGACCTAGCTAACTATGGCTACACCTTC